These 12 T cell receptor beta chains came from one sample sequenced in a study of CD8 T cells in Susac syndrome. It was with random hexamers that about 0.45 to 1 ug RNA was reverse transcribed. TCRdb re-called the immunoSEQ multiplex PCR reads with MiXCR, one entry per CDR3 protein. The sample lists under 200,000 distinct CDR3 sequences, approximately 95% occurring once. The sample consisted of CD8+ T cells from PBMCs. These receptors were collected from a human donor with multiple sclerosis.

The gene calls are TRBV20-1 and TRBJ2-7; D is perhaps TRBD2 (6 bases). The CDR3 spans 15 residues. Germline V lookup: CDR1 DFQATT, CDR2 SNEGSKA (reference sequence). V shed 1 base and J shed 2 bases, with 15 bases lying between them. CDR3 region: CSARGRDCSTYEQYF. Written as DNA, the CDR3 is TGCAGTGCTAGAGGACGGGACTGCTCGACCTACGAGCAGTACTTC.

The chain is built from TRBV15 and TRBJ2-7; D could derive from TRBD1 or TRBD2 (5 bases each). V shed 1 base and J shed 3 bases, with 16 bases lying between them. Germline V gene lookup returns CDR1 LNHNV and CDR2 YYDKDF (reference sequence). The CDR3 is made up of 16 amino acids. CDR3 sequence reads: CATSRGQGRWDYEQYF. CDR3 nucleotide sequence: TGTGCCACCAGCAGAGGCCAGGGACGATGGGACTACGAGCAGTACTTC.

This chain links TRBV12-3 or TRBV12-4 with TRBJ1-4, with D possibly matching TRBD1 (5 bases). This CDR3 spans 14 amino acids. Trimming cost V 4 bases and J 7 bases, with 13 bases left between them. Written as DNA, the CDR3 is TGTGCCAGCAGTTCGCCGGGACCGACTGAAAAACTGTTTTTT. It encodes CASSSPGPTEKLFF.

The V call is TRBV3-1, the J call TRBJ2-1; no definite D call. The V end lost 1 base, the J end lost 8 bases, and 15 bases lay between the germline ends. Germline values: CDR1 LGHDT, CDR2 YNNKEL (reference sequence). This CDR3 is built from 15 residues. This CDR3 reads CASSQGDRFMDEQFF. In nucleotides, the CDR3 is TGTGCCAGCAGCCAAGGTGACCGCTTTATGGATGAGCAGTTCTTC.

The genes are TRBV6-1 and TRBJ2-1; TRBD2 matches at 11 bases. CDR1 is MNHNS, CDR2 SASEGT, per germline. J lost 2 bases, V lost 6 bases, and 6 bases had no gene match. The CDR3 consists of 16 residues. The CDR3 nucleotides are TGTGCCAGCAGCACGAAACTAGCGGGAGCCTACAATGAGCAGTTCTTC. Translation: CASSTKLAGAYNEQFF.

The chain couples TRBV30 to TRBJ2-7, with 9 bases fitting TRBD2. Germline CDR1 is GTSNPN and CDR2 is SVGIG (reference sequence). Trimming cost V 2 bases and J 4 bases; bases outside gene matches: 3. The CDR3 runs 13 residues. DNA of the CDR3: TGTGCCTGGAGTCCGACTAGCGGTTACGAGCAGTACTTC. It yields the protein CAWSPTSGYEQYF.

The chain recombines TRBV1 with TRBJ2-1. TRBV1 is marked as a pseudogene. CDR3 length equals 13 residues. CDR3 in amino acids: CTSSQEDWDEQFF. The CDR3 nucleotides are TGCACCAGCAGCCAAGAAGATTGGGATGAGCAGTTCTTC.

The chain is built from TRBV3-1 and TRBJ2-3; TRBD2 agrees at 9 bases. The V segment lost 4 bases and the J segment 2 bases; nucleotides outside the gene matches: 7. The CDR3 is 16 amino acids. Germline CDR1 and CDR2: LGHDT and YNNKEL (reference sequence). CDR3 coding DNA: TGTGCCAGCAGCCGCCTCCTAGCGGGACCCACAGATACGCAGTATTTT. Translated, it gives CASSRLLAGPTDTQYF.

The rearrangement links TRBV20-1 to TRBJ2-1; 7 nucleotides agree with TRBD2. The CDR3 length is 12 residues. V was clipped by 7 bases and J by 2 bases; unmatched bases: 2. CDR1 is DFQATT and CDR2 is SNEGSKA in the germline V gene (reference sequence). The CDR3 DNA reads TGCAGTGGGCTAGCGGCCTACAATGAGCAGTTCTTC. Translation: CSGLAAYNEQFF.

The V gene is TRBV2, the J gene TRBJ2-1; D uncertain. The CDR3 runs 13 residues. The germline V gene encodes CDR1 SNHLY and CDR2 FYNNEI. Trimming took 7 bases from V and 7 from J, leaving 14 bases between them. The CDR3 nucleotides read TGTGCCAGCACCGACCTAGGGTGGAATGAGCAGTTCTTC. Protein product: CASTDLGWNEQFF.

The chain links TRBV12-3 or TRBV12-4 to TRBJ2-7; D gene ambiguous. The CDR3 length is 13 residues. Trimming removed 7 bases from V and 0 bases from J, with 10 bases in between. This CDR3 is CASTPPGSYEQYF. For the CDR3, the DNA is TGTGCCAGCACCCCCCCGGGCTCCTACGAGCAGTACTTC.

The CDR3 region is CASSLEGLGGANVLTF. CDR3 nucleotide sequence: TGTGCCAGCAGCCTGGAGGGGCTAGGAGGGGCCAACGTCCTGACTTTC. This sequence joins TRBV27 and TRBJ2-6; D may be TRBD2 (6 bases). V was cut by 6 bases and J by 4 bases, with 16 bases left in between. The CDR3 runs to 16 residues. CDR1 and CDR2 (germline): MNHEY, SMNVEV (reference sequence).